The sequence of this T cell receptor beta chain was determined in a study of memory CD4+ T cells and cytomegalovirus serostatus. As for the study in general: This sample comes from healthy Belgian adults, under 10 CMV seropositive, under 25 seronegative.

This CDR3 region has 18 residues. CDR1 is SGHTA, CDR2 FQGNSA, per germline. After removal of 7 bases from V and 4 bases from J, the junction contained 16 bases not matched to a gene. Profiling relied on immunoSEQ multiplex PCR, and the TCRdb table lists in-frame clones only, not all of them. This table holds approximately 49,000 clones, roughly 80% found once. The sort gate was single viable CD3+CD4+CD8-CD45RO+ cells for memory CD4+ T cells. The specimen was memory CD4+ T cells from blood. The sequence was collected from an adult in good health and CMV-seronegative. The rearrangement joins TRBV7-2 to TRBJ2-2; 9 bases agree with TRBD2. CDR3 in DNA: TGTGCCAGCACTATACGTGGCGGGGGGGCCAGCGGCACCGGGGAGCTGTTTTTT. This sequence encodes CASTIRGGGASGTGELFF.